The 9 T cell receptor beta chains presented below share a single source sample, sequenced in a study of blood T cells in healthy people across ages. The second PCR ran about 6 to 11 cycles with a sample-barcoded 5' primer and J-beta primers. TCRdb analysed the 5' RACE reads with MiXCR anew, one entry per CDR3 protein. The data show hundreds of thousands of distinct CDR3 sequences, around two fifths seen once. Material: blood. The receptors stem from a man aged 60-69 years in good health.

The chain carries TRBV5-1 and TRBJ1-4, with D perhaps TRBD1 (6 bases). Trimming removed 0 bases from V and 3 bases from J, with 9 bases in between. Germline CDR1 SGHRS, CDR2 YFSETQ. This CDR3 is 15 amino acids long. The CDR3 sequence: CASSLGGQSNEKLFF. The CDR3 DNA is TGCGCCAGCAGCTTGGGAGGACAGTCTAATGAAAAACTGTTTTTT.

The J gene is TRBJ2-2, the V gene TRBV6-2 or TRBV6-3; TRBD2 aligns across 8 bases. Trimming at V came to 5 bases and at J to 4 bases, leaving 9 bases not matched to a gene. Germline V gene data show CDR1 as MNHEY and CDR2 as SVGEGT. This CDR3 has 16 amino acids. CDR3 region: CASSLQSGLGTGELFF. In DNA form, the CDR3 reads TGTGCCAGCAGTCTACAGTCGGGACTAGGCACCGGGGAGCTGTTTTTT.

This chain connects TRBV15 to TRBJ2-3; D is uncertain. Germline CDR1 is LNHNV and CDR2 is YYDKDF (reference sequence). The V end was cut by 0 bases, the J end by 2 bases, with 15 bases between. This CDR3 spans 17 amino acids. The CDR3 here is CATSRDPTFTITDTQYF. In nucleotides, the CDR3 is TGTGCCACCAGCAGAGATCCCACTTTCACAATCACAGATACGCAGTATTTT.

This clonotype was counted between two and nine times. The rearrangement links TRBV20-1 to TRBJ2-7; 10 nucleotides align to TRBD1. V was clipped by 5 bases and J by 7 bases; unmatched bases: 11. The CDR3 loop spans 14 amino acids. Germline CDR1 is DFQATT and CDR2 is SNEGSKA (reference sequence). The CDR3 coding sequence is TGCAGTGCTGACCCCCCGGACAGGGGGGAGGAGCAGTACTTC. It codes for CSADPPDRGEEQYF.

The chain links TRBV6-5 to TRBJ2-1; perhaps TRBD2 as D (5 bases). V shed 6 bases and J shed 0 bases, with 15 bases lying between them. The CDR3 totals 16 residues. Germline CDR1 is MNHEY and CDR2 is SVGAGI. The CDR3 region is CASSRWRASSYNEQFF. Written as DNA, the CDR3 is TGTGCCAGCAGCAGGTGGCGGGCCAGCTCCTACAATGAGCAGTTCTTC.

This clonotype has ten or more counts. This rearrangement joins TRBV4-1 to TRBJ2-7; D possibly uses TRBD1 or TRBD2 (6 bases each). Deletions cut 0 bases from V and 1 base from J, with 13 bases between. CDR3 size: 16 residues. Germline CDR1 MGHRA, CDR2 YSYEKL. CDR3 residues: CASSQDHQGTSYEQYF. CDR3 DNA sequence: TGCGCCAGCAGCCAAGATCATCAGGGGACTTCCTACGAGCAGTACTTC.

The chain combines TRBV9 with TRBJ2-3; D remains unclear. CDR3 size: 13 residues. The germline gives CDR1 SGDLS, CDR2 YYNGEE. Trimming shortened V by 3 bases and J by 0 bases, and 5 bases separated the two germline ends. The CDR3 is CASSGASTDTQYF. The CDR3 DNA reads TGTGCCAGCAGCGGCGCTAGCACAGATACGCAGTATTTT. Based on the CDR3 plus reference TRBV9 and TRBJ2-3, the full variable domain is DSGVTQTPKHLITATGQRVTLRCSPRSGDLSVYWYQQSLDQGLQFLIQYYNGEERAKGNILERFSAQQFPDLHSELNLSSLELGDSALYFCASSGASTDTQYFGPGTRLTVL.

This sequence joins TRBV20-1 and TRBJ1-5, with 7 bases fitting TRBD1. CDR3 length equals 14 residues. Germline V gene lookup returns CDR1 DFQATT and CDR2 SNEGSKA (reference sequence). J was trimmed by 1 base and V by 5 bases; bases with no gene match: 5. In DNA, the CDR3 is TGCAGTGCTCTGACAGGGATGAGCAATCAGCCCCAGCATTTT. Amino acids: CSALTGMSNQPQHF.

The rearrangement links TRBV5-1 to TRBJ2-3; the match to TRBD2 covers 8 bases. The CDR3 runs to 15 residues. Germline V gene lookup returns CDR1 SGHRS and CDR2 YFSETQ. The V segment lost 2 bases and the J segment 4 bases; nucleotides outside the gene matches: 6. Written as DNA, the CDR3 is TGCGCCAGCAGCTTCCCCGGGGGGGCACCAGATACGCAGTATTTT. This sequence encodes CASSFPGGAPDTQYF.